Listed below are T cell receptor beta chains from one sample, sequenced in a study of blood T cells in healthy people across ages. TCRdb re-called the 5' RACE reads with MiXCR, one entry per CDR3 protein. The table has 2 million or so distinct CDR3 sequences, just under 50% seen once. Sample: blood. The receptors shown here come from a middle-aged woman in good health. Both conserved end residues are trimmed from each CDR3. The order of the fields is V gene, clone size, CDR3 protein. A row's size may be missing; if present it is once, few, many or a size class.

TRBV10-3	-	AISATAEYSNQPQH
TRBV5-1	-	ASSPTGSSYGYT
TRBV12-3/TRBV12-4	-	ASSSPLGPDQPQH
TRBV3-1	-	ASSQRGLVETQY
TRBV11-2	few	ASRIPGQRVYEQY
TRBV25-1	-	ASSPWGIQNTEAF
TRBV7-2	-	ASSLGRGPGSYNEQF
TRBV4-2	few	ASSQAAQRSYNEQF
TRBV6-1	once	ASSEETGGNSPLH
TRBV7-2	few	ASSARTDRGYT
TRBV18	-	ASSPEQGAKYGYT
TRBV28	-	ASRFARASETQY
TRBV9	few	ASSALDETQY
TRBV27	once	ASSTWGEKLF
TRBV12-3/TRBV12-4	-	ASSQGQGAIQETQY
TRBV5-4	few	ASSSEGERNQETQY
TRBV20-1	once	SARPGGLYEQY
TRBV20-1	-	SATGLAVAYEQY
TRBV6-1	many	ASSETGGYGYT
TRBV5-1	-	ASSLGAGLKETQY
TRBV12-3/TRBV12-4	once	ASSVGSPVELF
TRBV12-3/TRBV12-4	-	ASSLVRVEAF
TRBV7-2	-	ASSFGGGLGEQY
TRBV6-6	few	ASSFPGDRSEQY
TRBV7-9	few	ASRGSSVGETQY
TRBV6-5	-	ASSYSTGQLLGTQY
TRBV7-2	-	ASSLVWGLEDTQY
TRBV25-1	-	ASSESGNTEAF
TRBV20-1	-	SASGLAGGLQETQY
TRBV4-1	-	ASSQDGSATDTQY
TRBV5-1	few	ASSFELAGKAKNIQY
TRBV27	-	ASSLSYLSPLH
TRBV19	-	ASSPGRARSGANVLT
TRBV10-3	-	AISSRGISNEQY
TRBV18	-	ASSQKGTGGSGANVLT
TRBV11-2	-	ASSLGRGAINNEQF
TRBV6-6	few	AHQRELKNSPLH
TRBV9	-	ASSPGLTYNEQF
TRBV20-1	-	SASRDSSNEKLF
TRBV4-3	-	ASSGGEFGTDTQY
TRBV12-3/TRBV12-4	-	ASNLDPVPSNEQF
TRBV2	-	ASSEAPGAGEQY
TRBV25-1	few	ASSDPGQGVDGYT
TRBV3-1	few	ASSQRGTQETQY
TRBV15	-	ATSITGDSEQF
TRBV6-2/TRBV6-3	-	ASSPTSVGTDTQY
TRBV14	-	ASSPGGRGRREAF
TRBV7-2	-	ASSLALGGSREKLF
TRBV6-5	-	ASSYAGGANGYT
TRBV6-1	-	ASSPHSGTSGGRDTQY
TRBV29-1	few	SVLGGEATYTDTQY
TRBV6-2/TRBV6-3	-	ASRARGGYNEQF
TRBV2	-	ASSDQGYEQF
TRBV7-8	few	ASSLFGEAHEQF
TRBV29-1	-	SVEARPGYT
TRBV7-2	-	ASSAMGPPRRETQY
TRBV4-3	many	ASSQDGGHFPETQY
TRBV20-1	-	SARDSHYYGYT
TRBV29-1	-	SAGEGGGYIQY